These 3 T cell receptor beta chains share one sample of origin, sequenced in a study of cytomegalovirus exposure and HLA in healthy donors. Assay used: immunoSEQ multiplex PCR; TCRdb lists only in-frame clones, some missing. The data hold 65,000 to 80,000 clones, with roughly 95% observed a single time. Input material: PBMCs. Receptor source: a young woman in good health and CMV-seropositive.

The rearrangement links TRBV29-1 to TRBJ2-7, with D possibly being TRBD2 (5 bases). The germline V gene has CDR1 SQVTM and CDR2 ANQGSEA. This CDR3 has 12 amino acids. V was trimmed by 4 bases and J by 0 bases, leaving 7 bases between them. CDR3 in DNA: TGCAGCGTTGGGGAGAGCTCCTACGAGCAGTACTTC. Its protein is CSVGESSYEQYF.

The chain joins TRBV7-9 to TRBJ2-3, with TRBD1 as a possible D gene (5 bases). This CDR3 is built from 17 residues. Germline-derived CDR1 and CDR2 are SEHNR and FQNEAQ (reference sequence). The V end lost 4 bases, the J end lost 2 bases, and 19 bases lay between the germline ends. CDR3 DNA sequence: TGTGCCAGCAGCTCCTCCAAGGGCACAGGATACACAGATACGCAGTATTTT. This encodes CASSSSKGTGYTDTQYF.

The CDR3 DNA reads TGTGCCAGCAGCTTAAGGGCTAGCGGGAGTGGGTCAGATACGCAGTATTTT. It yields the protein CASSLRASGSGSDTQYF. This chain connects TRBV11-3 to TRBJ2-3; 10 bases are a match to TRBD2. This CDR3 is 17 amino acids long. Germline CDR1 SGHNT, CDR2 YENEEA. Trimming took 2 bases from V and 4 from J; bases not matched to a gene: 9.